Listed below are T cell receptor beta chains from one sample, sequenced in a study of blood T cell repertoires in COVID-19. Clones were read by immunoSEQ multiplex PCR, and TCRdb kept only the in-frame ones, dropping some. This table holds some 400,000 clones, around 87% found once. The sequencing input was peripheral blood. The receptors here all came from a human donor in a cohort sampled during active COVID-19. Each CDR3 is given with its conserved first and last residue. The order of the fields is J gene, CDR3 length, clone size, D gene, V gene, CDR3 protein, CDR3 DNA. A D gene is named only where the DNA matches it firmly. Size is omitted from some rows. Given values are once, few, many or a class for expanded clones.

TRBJ2-7 | 17 | once | TRBD1 | TRBV5-1 | CASSPLSPRTGRYEQYF | TGCGCCAGCAGCCCCCTTTCCCCGCGGACAGGGAGGTACGAGCAGTACTTC
TRBJ2-7 | 16 | - | - | TRBV19 | CASSNAGHPLAYEQYF | TGTGCCAGTAGTAACGCGGGCCACCCCCTTGCCTACGAGCAGTACTTC
TRBJ2-1 | 16 | - | TRBD1 | TRBV28 | CASSQQPGQGTNEQFF | TGTGCCAGCAGTCAACAACCCGGACAGGGGACCAATGAGCAGTTCTTC
TRBJ1-1 | 12 | - | TRBD1 | TRBV2 | CASRQGGTEAFF | TGTGCCAGCAGACAGGGGGGCACTGAAGCTTTCTTT
TRBJ2-1 | 16 | - | - | TRBV19 | CASSSPTENFNNEQFF | TGTGCCAGTAGTTCTCCAACAGAGAATTTTAACAATGAGCAGTTCTTC
TRBJ1-5 | 17 | - | TRBD1 | TRBV19 | CASSIAGTGGINQPQHF | TGTGCCAGTAGTATAGCCGGGACAGGGGGAATTAATCAGCCCCAGCATTTT
TRBJ2-5 | 15 | once | - | TRBV19 | CASSMGGGPQETQYF | TGTGCCAGTAGTATGGGTGGAGGGCCCCAAGAGACCCAGTACTTC
TRBJ2-5 | 12 | - | - | TRBV7-2 | CASSRYQETQYF | TGTGCCAGCAGCCGGTACCAAGAGACCCAGTACTTC
TRBJ1-1 | 13 | few | TRBD1 | TRBV19 | CASKDRVDTEAFF | TGTGCCAGTAAGGACAGGGTCGACACTGAAGCTTTCTTT
TRBJ1-1 | 15 | - | - | TRBV4-1 | CASSQRDNGFTEAFF | TGCGCCAGCAGCCAACGAGACAATGGGTTTACTGAAGCTTTCTTT
TRBJ2-5 | 15 | - | - | TRBV3-1/TRBV3-2 | CASSQWQGPQETQYF | TGTGCCAGCAGCCAATGGCAGGGCCCCCAAGAGACCCAGTACTTC
TRBJ2-2 | 14 | - | - | TRBV19 | CASSTGLYTGELFF | TGTGCCAGTAGTACAGGACTTTACACCGGGGAGCTGTTTTTT
TRBJ2-5 | 18 | - | TRBD2 | TRBV5-1 | CASSLSRTSGGVGETQYF | TGCGCCAGCAGCTTATCACGGACTAGCGGGGGAGTCGGAGAGACCCAGTACTTC
TRBJ1-3 | 18 | few | - | TRBV5-4 | CASSDGGMYPAKGNTIYF | TGTGCCAGCAGTGATGGGGGGATGTACCCCGCAAAAGGAAACACCATATATTTT
TRBJ2-6 | 19 | - | - | TRBV19 | CASSIGPWTVYSGANVLTF | TGTGCCAGTAGTATAGGGCCCTGGACAGTCTATTCTGGGGCCAACGTCCTGACTTTC
TRBJ1-2 | 14 | - | - | TRBV5-1 | CASSLGQSSYGYTF | TGCGCCAGCAGCCTCGGACAGTCCTCCTATGGCTACACCTTC
TRBJ1-4 | 15 | - | - | TRBV7-9 | CASSSRQTVNEKLFF | TGTGCCAGCAGCTCGCGACAGACGGTTAATGAAAAACTGTTTTTT
TRBJ2-1 | 16 | - | TRBD2 | TRBV4-1 | CASSPRTSGGYNEQFF | TGCGCCAGCAGCCCTAGGACTAGCGGGGGCTACAATGAGCAGTTCTTC
TRBJ2-1 | 15 | - | TRBD2 | TRBV20-1 | CSASERGGDYNEQFF | TGCAGTGCTAGTGAGCGGGGGGGAGACTACAATGAGCAGTTCTTC
TRBJ1-5 | 18 | few | TRBD1 | TRBV4-1 | CASSQSPTGVMGNQPQHF | TGCGCCAGCAGCCAATCACCCACAGGGGTAATGGGCAATCAGCCCCAGCATTTT
TRBJ1-3 | 11 | - | - | TRBV12-3/TRBV12-4 | CANGAGNTIYF | TGTGCCAACGGGGCTGGAAACACCATATATTTT
TRBJ2-1 | 15 | - | - | TRBV5-1 | CASSVWAGAGDEQFF | TGCGCCAGCAGCGTATGGGCAGGGGCGGGCGATGAGCAGTTCTTC
TRBJ2-3 | 16 | once | TRBD2 | TRBV5-1 | CASSLEAGGSTDTQYF | TGCGCCAGCAGCTTGGAGGCGGGGGGAAGCACAGATACGCAGTATTTT
TRBJ2-5 | 15 | - | TRBD2 | TRBV6-5 | CASSRNSGVSETQYF | TGTGCCAGCAGTCGAAATAGCGGGGTTAGCGAGACCCAGTACTTC
TRBJ2-7 | 15 | - | - | TRBV15 | CATSRGKNVYSEQYF | TGTGCCACCAGCAGAGGAAAAAACGTTTACTCAGAGCAGTACTTC
TRBJ2-7 | 15 | once | TRBD2 | TRBV2 | CASSPRTSNIYEQYF | TGTGCCAGCAGCCCCCGGACTAGCAATATTTACGAGCAGTACTTC
TRBJ2-5 | 16 | - | TRBD2 | TRBV7-3 | CASSPGGDEYTETQYF | TGTGCCAGCAGCCCCGGGGGGGACGAATACACAGAGACCCAGTACTTC
TRBJ1-2 | 15 | - | - | TRBV15 | CATSRDTGRIDGYTF | TGTGCCACCAGCAGAGATACTGGGAGGATTGATGGCTACACCTTC
TRBJ2-7 | 15 | - | - | TRBV30 | CAWRLLGGFADEQYF | TGTGCCTGGAGGCTCCTAGGGGGATTTGCGGACGAGCAGTACTTC
TRBJ1-4 | 13 | few | - | TRBV4-2 | CASSQDGGEKLFF | TGTGCCAGCAGCCAAGATGGGGGGGAAAAACTGTTTTTT
TRBJ2-1 | 11 | - | - | TRBV3-1/TRBV3-2 | CASSQFLEQFF | TGTGCCAGCAGCCAATTCCTTGAGCAGTTCTTC
TRBJ1-2 | 13 | - | - | TRBV29-1 | CSVEGWGSYGYTF | TGCAGCGTTGAAGGTTGGGGCAGCTATGGCTACACCTTC
TRBJ1-2 | 13 | once | TRBD1 | TRBV2 | CASSDRVDYGYTF | TGTGCCAGCAGCGACAGGGTGGATTATGGCTACACCTTC
TRBJ1-6 | 16 | - | - | TRBV7-2 | CASSPLTGVTNSPLHF | TGTGCCAGCAGCCCTTTGACAGGAGTAACTAATTCACCCCTCCACTTT
TRBJ1-1 | 14 | - | - | TRBV19 | CASTPPEGDTEAFF | TGTGCCAGTACCCCACCAGAGGGGGACACTGAAGCTTTCTTT
TRBJ2-7 | 14 | - | - | TRBV6-5 | CASSRTTSTYEQYF | TGTGCCAGCAGCCGGACAACTTCAACCTACGAGCAGTACTTC
TRBJ2-2 | 16 | - | TRBD1 | TRBV5-1 | CASSSHTGGQAGELFF | TGCGCCAGCAGCTCGCATACCGGGGGACAGGCCGGGGAGCTGTTTTTT
TRBJ2-5 | 14 | - | - | TRBV5-4 | CASSYRTEQETQYF | TGTGCCAGCAGCTATAGGACAGAGCAAGAGACCCAGTACTTC
TRBJ2-3 | 13 | - | - | TRBV5-1 | CASIPSPGDTQYF | TGCGCCAGCATCCCTTCCCCAGGGGATACGCAGTATTTT
TRBJ2-7 | 16 | - | TRBD1 | TRBV11-1 | CASSSRDRRFSGEQYF | TGTGCCAGCAGCTCCCGGGACAGGAGATTCTCGGGCGAGCAGTACTTC
TRBJ2-2 | 14 | few | - | TRBV18 | CASSLGTATGELFF | TGTGCCAGCTCACTCGGGACTGCCACCGGGGAGCTGTTTTTT
TRBJ1-5 | 15 | - | TRBD1 | TRBV7-9 | CASSRGTGTAQPQHF | TGTGCCAGCAGCCGAGGGACAGGGACGGCTCAGCCCCAGCATTTT
TRBJ1-6 | 17 | - | TRBD1 | TRBV28 | CASRPGGLVVYNSPLHF | TGTGCCAGCAGACCAGGGGGCCTAGTCGTCTATAATTCACCCCTCCACTTT
TRBJ2-1 | 16 | - | TRBD1 | TRBV3-1/TRBV3-2 | CASSPQGIPTYNEQFF | TGTGCCAGCAGCCCACAGGGGATTCCCACCTACAATGAGCAGTTCTTC
TRBJ1-2 | 16 | once | - | TRBV7-3 | CASSSTLTRGAEGYTF | TGTGCCAGCAGCTCGACCCTTACCAGGGGCGCGGAGGGCTACACCTTC
TRBJ1-2 | 14 | many | - | TRBV7-9 | CASSEQGVGYGYTF | TGTGCCAGCAGCGAACAGGGAGTTGGCTATGGCTACACCTTC
TRBJ1-2 | 14 | - | TRBD1 | TRBV15 | CATSQDRINYGYTF | TGTGCCACCAGCCAGGACAGGATTAACTATGGCTACACCTTC
TRBJ1-1 | 13 | - | TRBD1 | TRBV12-3/TRBV12-4 | CASRGQAGTEAFF | TGTGCCAGCAGGGGACAGGCGGGTACTGAAGCTTTCTTT
TRBJ1-2 | 19 | once | TRBD1 | TRBV5-1 | CASSLGTGGTLTLSGSYTF | TGCGCCAGCAGCTTGGGGACAGGGGGCACTCTAACCCTCAGTGGGAGCTACACCTTC
TRBJ2-4 | 17 | - | TRBD1 | TRBV6-1 | CASSERGTGVAKNIQYF | TGTGCCAGCAGTGAGAGGGGGACAGGGGTAGCCAAAAACATTCAGTACTTC
TRBJ1-2 | 11 | - | - | TRBV19 | CASKRTFGYTF | TGTGCCAGTAAGCGCACGTTTGGCTACACCTTC
TRBJ1-2 | 15 | - | - | TRBV2 | CASSGRITSNYGYTF | TGTGCCAGCAGTGGGAGGATAACCTCTAACTATGGCTACACCTTC
TRBJ2-4 | 13 | - | TRBD2 | TRBV30 | CAWSSSGNGIQYF | TGTGCCTGGTCGTCTAGCGGGAACGGCATTCAGTACTTC
TRBJ1-2 | 15 | - | TRBD1 | TRBV2 | CASSEDRLRDYGYTF | TGTGCCAGCAGTGAGGACAGGCTGCGGGACTATGGCTACACCTTC
TRBJ1-1 | 15 | - | - | TRBV19 | CASSTNPGMNTEAFF | TGTGCCAGTAGCACAAATCCGGGTATGAACACTGAAGCTTTCTTT